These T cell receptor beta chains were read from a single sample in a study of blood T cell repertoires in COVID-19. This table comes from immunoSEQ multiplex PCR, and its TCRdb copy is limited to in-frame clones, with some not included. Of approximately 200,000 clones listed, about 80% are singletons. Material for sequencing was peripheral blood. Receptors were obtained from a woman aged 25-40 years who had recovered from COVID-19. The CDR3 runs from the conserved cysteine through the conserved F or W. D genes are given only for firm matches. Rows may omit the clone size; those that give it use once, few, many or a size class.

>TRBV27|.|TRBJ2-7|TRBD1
TGTGCCAGCAAACGCGGACAGGGGGCCCACGAGCAGTACTTC
CASKRGQGAHEQYF
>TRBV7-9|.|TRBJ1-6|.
TGTGCCAGCAGAGGAGGGACGGGGAATTCACCCCTCCACTTT
CASRGGTGNSPLHF
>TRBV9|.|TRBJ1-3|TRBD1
TGTGCCAGCAGCGCCTCCGGGACAGGGACTGGAAACACCATATATTTT
CASSASGTGTGNTIYF
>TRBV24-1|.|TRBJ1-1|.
TGTGCCACCAGTGATTTGAAGAGGACTGAAGCTTTCTTT
CATSDLKRTEAFF
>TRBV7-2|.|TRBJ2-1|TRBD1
TGTGCCAGCAGTTCCCCCGGGACAGTATACAATGAGCAGTTCTTC
CASSSPGTVYNEQFF
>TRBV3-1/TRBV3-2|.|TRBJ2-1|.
TGTGCCAGCAGCCAAGATGGGGACTCCCCAAGTCCCAGCGGCCTCTACAATGAGCAGTTCTTC
CASSQDGDSPSPSGLYNEQFF
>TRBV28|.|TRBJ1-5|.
TGTGCCAGCAGTTTTGGTTCGGGGTTTAGGCAGCCCCAGCATTTT
CASSFGSGFRQPQHF
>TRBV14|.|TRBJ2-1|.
TGTGCCAGCAGCCAGGGGAGGTATGAGCAGTTCTTC
CASSQGRYEQFF
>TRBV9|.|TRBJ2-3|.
TGTGCCAGCAGCCTTATTAGCACAGATACGCAGTATTTT
CASSLISTDTQYF
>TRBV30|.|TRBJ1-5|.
TGTGCCTGCTTAGACGGGGGGAACCTCAATCAGCCCCAGCATTTT
CACLDGGNLNQPQHF
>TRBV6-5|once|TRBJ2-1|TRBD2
TGTGCCAGCAGGCGGGACTACAGCTCCTACAATGAGCAGTTCTTC
CASRRDYSSYNEQFF
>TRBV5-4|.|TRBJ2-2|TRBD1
TGTGCCAGCAGCATCCGGGACAGGGACACCGGGGAGCTGTTTTTT
CASSIRDRDTGELFF
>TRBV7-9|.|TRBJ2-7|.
TGTGCCAGCAGCTCTCACGGGAGTGGCTACGAGCAGTACTTC
CASSSHGSGYEQYF
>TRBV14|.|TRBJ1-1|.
TGTGCCAGCAGCCACTACACAGGGAGCACTGAAGCTTTCTTT
CASSHYTGSTEAFF
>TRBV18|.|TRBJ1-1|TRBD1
TGTGCCAGCTCACCACAAACAGGGGGGGCGGGCACTGAAGCTTTCTTT
CASSPQTGGAGTEAFF
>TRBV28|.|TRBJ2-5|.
TGTGCCAGCAAAAGTCGCAGACAGACCGTCCAAGAGACCCAGTACTTC
CASKSRRQTVQETQYF
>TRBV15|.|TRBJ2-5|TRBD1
TGTGCCACCAGCACCCGGGACAGGGGATACCAAGAGACCCAGTACTTC
CATSTRDRGYQETQYF
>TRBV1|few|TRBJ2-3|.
.
CTSSQVSCVGDGTDTQYF
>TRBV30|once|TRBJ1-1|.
TGTGCCTGGAGTATGGAGGAGTGGCACCTCAAGGCTTTCTTT
CAWSMEEWHLKAFF
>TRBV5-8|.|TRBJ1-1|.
TGTGCCAGCAGCTATGGCAGGGGCACTGAAGCTTTCTTT
CASSYGRGTEAFF
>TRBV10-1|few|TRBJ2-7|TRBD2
TGCGCCAGCAGTGAGTCGTTAGCGGGGGCAACCAACGAGCAGTACTTC
CASSESLAGATNEQYF
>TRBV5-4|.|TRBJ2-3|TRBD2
TGTGCCAGCAGAGCTTGGGCTAGCGGGAGAGGGGACGCAGATACGCAGTATTTT
CASRAWASGRGDADTQYF
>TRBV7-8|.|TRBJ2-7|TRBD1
TGTGCCAGCAGCTTAGGGGACAGCTTGTACGAGCAGTACTTC
CASSLGDSLYEQYF
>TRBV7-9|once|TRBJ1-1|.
TGTGCCAGTAAAGGCCGAGGCCGCACTGAAGCTTTCTTT
CASKGRGRTEAFF
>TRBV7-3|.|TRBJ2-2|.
TGTGCCAGCAGCCTAGACCCGAATATCGTCGCCGGGGAGCTGTTTTTT
CASSLDPNIVAGELFF
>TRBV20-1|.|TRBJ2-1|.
TGCAGTGCTAGTGGGGCAGGGGATAATGAGGACAATGAGCAGTTCTTC
CSASGAGDNEDNEQFF
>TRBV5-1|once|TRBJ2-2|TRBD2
TGCGCCAGCAGCGCCGGACTAGCGGGGAACACCGGGGAGCTGTTTTTT
CASSAGLAGNTGELFF
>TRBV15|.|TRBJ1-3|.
TGTGCCACCAGCAGAGATGAGTCGGTCTCTGGAAACACCATATATTTT
CATSRDESVSGNTIYF
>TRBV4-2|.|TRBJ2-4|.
TGTGCCAGCAGCCAAGATTTGGGGGGGGCATCCCCAAACATTCAGTACTTC
CASSQDLGGASPNIQYF
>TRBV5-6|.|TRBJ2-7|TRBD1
TGTGCCAGCAGCGGGGACAGGGGCCGCGAGCAGTACTTC
CASSGDRGREQYF
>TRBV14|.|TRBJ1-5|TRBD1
TGTGCCAGCAGCCGGAGGGGACAGGGGTATGGTCAGCCCCAGCATTTT
CASSRRGQGYGQPQHF
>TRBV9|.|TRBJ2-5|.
TGTGCCAGCAGCGTAGGACCAGCGCCTGAGGAGACCCAGTACTTC
CASSVGPAPEETQYF
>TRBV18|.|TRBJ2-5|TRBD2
TGTGCCAGCTCACTGGGATTGGGGACTAGCGGGAGTCCACTACAAGAGACCCAGTACTTC
CASSLGLGTSGSPLQETQYF
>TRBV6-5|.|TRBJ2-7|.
TGTGCCAGCAGTTCTCTATATGAGCAGTACTTC
CASSSLYEQYF
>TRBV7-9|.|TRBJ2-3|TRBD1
TGTGCCAGCGGGGCAGGGGGTCCAGATACGCAGTATTTT
CASGAGGPDTQYF
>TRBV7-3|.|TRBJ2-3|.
TGTGCCAGCAGCTTAAATAGGGTGAGAGGGACAGATACGCAGTATTTT
CASSLNRVRGTDTQYF
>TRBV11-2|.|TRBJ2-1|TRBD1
TGTGCCAGCAGCCCACACAGGGGTCTCAGATACAATGAGCAGTTCTTC
CASSPHRGLRYNEQFF
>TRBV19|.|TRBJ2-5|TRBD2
TGTGCCAGTAGTATTGCGGGGGTACAAGAGACCCAGTACTTC
CASSIAGVQETQYF
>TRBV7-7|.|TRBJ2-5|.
TGTGCTAGCAGCTTAGCGCCGAGGGCTGGGGAGACCCAGTACTTC
CASSLAPRAGETQYF
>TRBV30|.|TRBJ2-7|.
TGTGCCTGGTTAGGGACAAACGAGCAGTACTTC
CAWLGTNEQYF
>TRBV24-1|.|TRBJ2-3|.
TGTGCCACCAGTGACCATAGTGGAGATACGCAGTATTTT
CATSDHSGDTQYF
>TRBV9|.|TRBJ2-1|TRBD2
TGTGCCAGCAGCGTTAGCGGGGACTACAATGAGCAGTTCTTC
CASSVSGDYNEQFF